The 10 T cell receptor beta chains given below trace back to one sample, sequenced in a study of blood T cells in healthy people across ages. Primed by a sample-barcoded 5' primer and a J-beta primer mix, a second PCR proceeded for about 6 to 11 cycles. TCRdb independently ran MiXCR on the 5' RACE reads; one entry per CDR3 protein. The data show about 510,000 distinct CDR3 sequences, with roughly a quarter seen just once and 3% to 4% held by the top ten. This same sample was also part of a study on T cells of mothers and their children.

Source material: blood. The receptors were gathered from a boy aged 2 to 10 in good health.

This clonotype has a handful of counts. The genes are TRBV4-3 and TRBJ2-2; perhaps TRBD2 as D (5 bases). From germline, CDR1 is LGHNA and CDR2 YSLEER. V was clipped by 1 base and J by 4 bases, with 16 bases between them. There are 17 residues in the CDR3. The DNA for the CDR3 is TGCGCCAGCAGCCAAGGGTACCTAGCAGGTGGCACCGGGGAGCTGTTTTTT. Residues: CASSQGYLAGGTGELFF.

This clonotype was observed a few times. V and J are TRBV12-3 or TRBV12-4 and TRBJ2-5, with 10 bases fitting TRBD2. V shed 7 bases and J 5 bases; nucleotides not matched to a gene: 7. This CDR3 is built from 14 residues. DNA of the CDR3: TGTGCCAGCACTCCCGGGACTAGCGAGGAGACCCAGTACTTC. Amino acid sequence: CASTPGTSEETQYF.

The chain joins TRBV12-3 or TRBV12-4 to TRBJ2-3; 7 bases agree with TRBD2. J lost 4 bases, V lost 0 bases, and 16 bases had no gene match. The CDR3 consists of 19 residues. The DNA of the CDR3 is TGTGCCAGCAGTTTAGCGAGACCTGGCTGGGCTAGCGGTGCAGATACGCAGTATTTT. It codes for CASSLARPGWASGADTQYF.

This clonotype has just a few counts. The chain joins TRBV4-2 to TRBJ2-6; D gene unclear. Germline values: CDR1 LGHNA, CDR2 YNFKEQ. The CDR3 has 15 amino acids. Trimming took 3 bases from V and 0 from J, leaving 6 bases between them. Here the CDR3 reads CASSQANSGANVLTF. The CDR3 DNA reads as TGTGCCAGCAGCCAGGCAAACTCTGGGGCCAACGTCCTGACTTTC.

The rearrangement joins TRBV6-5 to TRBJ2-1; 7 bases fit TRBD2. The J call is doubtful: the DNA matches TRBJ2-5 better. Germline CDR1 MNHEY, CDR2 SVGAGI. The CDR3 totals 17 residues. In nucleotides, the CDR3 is TGTGCCAGCAGTTACTCGACGGGAGGAGGGAGAAGGGAGACCCAGTACTTC. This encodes CASSYSTGGGRRETQYF.

In DNA form, the CDR3 reads TGTGCCAGCAGTCCTACCGGGACAATGTATGGCTACACCTTC. Translation gives CASSPTGTMYGYTF. The V and J genes are TRBV12-3 or TRBV12-4 and TRBJ1-2; D may be TRBD1 (6 bases). V was trimmed by 5 bases and J by 5 bases, leaving 15 bases between them. CDR3 length: 14 amino acids.

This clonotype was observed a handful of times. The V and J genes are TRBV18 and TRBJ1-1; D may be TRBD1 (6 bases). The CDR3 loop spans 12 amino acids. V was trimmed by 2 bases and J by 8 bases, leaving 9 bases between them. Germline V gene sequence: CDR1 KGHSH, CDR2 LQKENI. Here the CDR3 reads CASSPAQGEAFF. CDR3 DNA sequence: TGTGCCAGCTCACCAGCCCAGGGGGAAGCTTTCTTT.

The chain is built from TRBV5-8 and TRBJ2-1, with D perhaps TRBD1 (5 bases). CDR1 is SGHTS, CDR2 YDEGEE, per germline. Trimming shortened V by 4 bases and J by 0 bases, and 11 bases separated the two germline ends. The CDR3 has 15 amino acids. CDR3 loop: CASSIRVSSYNEQFF. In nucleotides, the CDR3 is TGTGCCAGCAGCATCAGGGTAAGCTCCTACAATGAGCAGTTCTTC.

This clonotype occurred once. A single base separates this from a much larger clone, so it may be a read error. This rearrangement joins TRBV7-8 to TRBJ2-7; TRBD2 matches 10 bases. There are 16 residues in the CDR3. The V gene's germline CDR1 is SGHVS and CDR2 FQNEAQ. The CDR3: CASSLGASGSSYEQCF. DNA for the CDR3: TGTGCCAGCAGCTTAGGGGCTAGCGGGAGCTCCTACGAGCAGTGCTTC.

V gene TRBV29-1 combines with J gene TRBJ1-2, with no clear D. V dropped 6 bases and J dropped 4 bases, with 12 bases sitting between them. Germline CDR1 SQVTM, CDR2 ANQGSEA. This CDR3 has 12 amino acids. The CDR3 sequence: CSVGGRTYGYTF. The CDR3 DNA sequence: TGCAGCGTCGGAGGTCGCACCTATGGCTACACCTTC.